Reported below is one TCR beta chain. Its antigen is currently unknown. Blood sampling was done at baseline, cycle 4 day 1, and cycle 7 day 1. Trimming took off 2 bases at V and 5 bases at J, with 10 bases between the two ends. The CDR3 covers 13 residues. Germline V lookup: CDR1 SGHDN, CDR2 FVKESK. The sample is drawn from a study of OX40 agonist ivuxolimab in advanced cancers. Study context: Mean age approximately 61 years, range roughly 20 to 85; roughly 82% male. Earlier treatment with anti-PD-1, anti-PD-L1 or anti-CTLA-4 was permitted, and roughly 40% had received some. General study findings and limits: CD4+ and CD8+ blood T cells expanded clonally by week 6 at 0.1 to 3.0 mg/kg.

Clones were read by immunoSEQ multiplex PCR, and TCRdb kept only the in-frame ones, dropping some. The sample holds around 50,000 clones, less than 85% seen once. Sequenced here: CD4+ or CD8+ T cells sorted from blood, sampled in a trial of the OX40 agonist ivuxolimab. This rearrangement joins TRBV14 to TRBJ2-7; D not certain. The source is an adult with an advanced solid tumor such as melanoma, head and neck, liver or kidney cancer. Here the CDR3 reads CASSQLGSNEQYV. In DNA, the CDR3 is TGTGCCAGCAGCCAACTAGGGTCCAACGAGCAGTACGTC.